One sample yielded the 10 T cell receptor beta chains listed below, sequenced in a study of early T cells in non-severe SARS-CoV-2 infection. TCRdb called the 5' RACE reads again in MiXCR, with one record for every CDR3 protein. The data show 70,000 to 90,000 distinct CDR3 sequences, about 9.4% seen once. The material sequenced was whole blood, taken at baseline. All receptors come from an adult who was a healthcare worker with PCR-confirmed SARS-CoV-2 infection or an uninfected control (not recorded which).

At least ten counts were recorded for this clonotype. The rearrangement uses TRBV12-3 or TRBV12-4 and TRBJ2-1; 11 bases match TRBD2. This CDR3 spans 15 amino acids. The junction had 7 bases not matched to a gene; V was cut back by 6 bases and J by 6 bases. The CDR3 sequence: CASSRTGTSGNEQFF. DNA of the CDR3: TGTGCCAGCAGCCGCACCGGGACTAGCGGCAATGAGCAGTTCTTC.

In this sample, this clonotype turned up a few times. Here the CDR3 DNA reads TGCGCCAGCAGTGAAGGTACCAAGAGGGATACGCAGTATTTT. It encodes CASSEGTKRDTQYF. V usage is TRBV10-1 and J usage is TRBJ2-3, with unresolved D. Germline V gene data show CDR1 as WNHNN and CDR2 as SYGVQD (reference sequence). Trimming shortened V by 3 bases and J by 6 bases, and 13 bases separated the two germline ends. This CDR3 has 14 residues.

This clonotype turned up a few times. The rearrangement joins TRBV14 to TRBJ2-7; D unresolved. This CDR3 comprises 12 residues. The V end lost 0 bases, the J end lost 4 bases, and 4 bases lay between the germline ends. Germline CDR1 reads SGHDN; CDR2 reads FVKESK. The CDR3 nucleotides are TGTGCCAGCAGCCAAGAGTCATACGAGCAGTACTTC. Protein sequence: CASSQESYEQYF.

The chain is built from TRBV6-5 and TRBJ1-5; 7 nucleotides align to TRBD1. Looked up from germline, CDR1 is MNHEY and CDR2 is SVGAGI. This CDR3 contains 15 residues. CDR3 DNA sequence: TGTGCAGATCGTTGGGACAGAGGTTGGCATCAGCCCCAGCATTTT. The encoded protein is CADRWDRGWHQPQHF.

The chain couples TRBV28 to TRBJ2-7; possibly TRBD2 for D (6 bases). CDR3 length equals 14 residues. Germline CDR1 MDHEN, CDR2 SYDVKM. Deletions cut 7 bases from V and 7 bases from J, with 20 bases between. The CDR3: CASTPRTLGGEQYF. The CDR3, as DNA: TGTGCCAGCACCCCTCGGACCCTTGGGGGGGAGCAGTACTTC.

This clonotype has more than one count but fewer than ten. The chain carries TRBV3-1 and TRBJ2-2; D unclear. The CDR3 runs to 14 residues. Trimming shortened V by 4 bases and J by 4 bases, and 10 bases separated the two germline ends. Germline loops: CDR1 LGHDT, CDR2 YNNKEL (reference sequence). The CDR3 protein is CASSPNYFTGELFF. The CDR3 DNA reads as TGTGCCAGCAGCCCCAACTACTTCACCGGGGAGCTGTTTTTT.

This clonotype was counted a few times. The gene calls are TRBV7-2 and TRBJ2-1; 11 bases fit TRBD2. Germline trimming cut 4 bases from V and 8 bases from J; bases unmatched to any gene: 13. This CDR3 region has 17 residues. Germline lookup yields CDR1 SGHTA and CDR2 FQGNSA. CDR3 amino acids: CASSSRVPSGRLYEQFF. The CDR3 DNA reads TGTGCCAGCAGCTCCAGAGTTCCTAGCGGGAGGTTATATGAGCAGTTCTTC.

Only a few counts were recorded for this clonotype. Written as DNA, the CDR3 is TGTGCCAGCAGACGGGGACGCACCGGGGAGCTGTTTTTT. Amino acid sequence: CASRRGRTGELFF. The chain employs TRBV28 and TRBJ2-2, with D tentatively TRBD1 or TRBD2 (5 bases each). The CDR3 runs 13 residues. V lost 6 bases to trimming and J lost 4 bases, with 9 bases between them. Germline V gene lookup returns CDR1 MDHEN and CDR2 SYDVKM.

The rearrangement joins TRBV6-5 to TRBJ2-7; perhaps D is TRBD1 or TRBD2 (5 bases each). The V end was cut by 2 bases, the J end by 5 bases, with 10 bases between. The CDR3 length is 13 residues. CDR1 and CDR2 from the germline V gene are MNHEY and SVGAGI. CDR3 loop: CASSYTGADEQYF. The CDR3 coding sequence is TGTGCCAGCAGTTACACCGGGGCCGACGAGCAGTACTTC.

The chain is built from TRBV7-2 and TRBJ1-4; D remains ambiguous. CDR1 is SGHTA, CDR2 FQGNSA, per germline. The CDR3 totals 14 residues. V lost 2 bases and J lost 5, with 9 bases in between. CDR3 sequence (DNA): TGTGCCAGCAGCTTAATTGGAGGGAATGAAAAACTGTTTTTT. Translation gives CASSLIGGNEKLFF.